The 19 T cell receptor beta chains below come from one sample, sequenced in a study of shared clonotypes between healthy human individuals. Cells designated naive CD8 were CD45RO-negative and were positively selected for CCR7, with terminally differentiated effector memory CD45RA+ cells excluded. The table came from immunoSEQ multiplex PCR; TCRdb's copy has only in-frame clones and leaves some out. The table includes some 1,900,000 clones, approximately 94% detected once. Material for sequencing was naive CD8+ T cells sorted from blood. The receptors shown here come from a man between 18 and 29 years old in good health.

This chain joins TRBV29-1 and TRBJ2-7, with 7 nucleotides matching TRBD1. The germline V gene has CDR1 SQVTM and CDR2 ANQGSEA. V was pared by 6 bases and J by 0 bases, with 5 bases of the junction left unmatched. The CDR3 extends over 13 amino acids. The CDR3 nucleotides are TGCAGCGTCACCCGGGACAGCTCCTACGAGCAGTACTTC. Translated, it gives CSVTRDSSYEQYF.

This chain links TRBV30 with TRBJ2-3; D ambiguous. The CDR3 is 13 amino acids. V was trimmed by 5 bases and J by 3 bases, leaving 12 bases between them. Germline-derived CDR1 and CDR2 are GTSNPN and SVGIG (reference sequence). CDR3 residues: CAWDGLGTDTQYF. The DNA of the CDR3 is TGTGCCTGGGACGGATTGGGGACAGATACGCAGTATTTT.

V is TRBV7-9 and J is TRBJ2-1; 10 positions agree with TRBD1. This CDR3 has 17 amino acids. J gave up 6 bases and V 2 bases, and 10 bases lay outside the gene matches. Germline V lookup: CDR1 SEHNR, CDR2 FQNEAQ (reference sequence). This chain's CDR3 is CASSLPGQGGWINEQFF. Here the CDR3 DNA reads TGTGCCAGCAGCTTACCAGGACAGGGGGGTTGGATCAATGAGCAGTTCTTC.

This rearrangement joins TRBV27 to TRBJ2-4; no clear D. Germline-derived CDR1 and CDR2 are MNHEY and SMNVEV (reference sequence). The CDR3 consists of 16 residues. V lost 4 bases, J lost 0 bases, and 13 bases lay in between. CDR3 residues: CASSSRRDLAKNIQYF. CDR3 sequence (DNA): TGTGCCAGCAGTTCCCGAAGGGATTTAGCCAAAAACATTCAGTACTTC.

The table lists this clone with a few counts. This chain links TRBV6-5 with TRBJ1-1; the match to TRBD1 covers 8 bases. This CDR3 region has 16 residues. Germline lookup yields CDR1 MNHEY and CDR2 SVGAGI. The V segment lost 0 bases and the J segment 3 bases; nucleotides outside the gene matches: 6. CDR3 amino acids: CASSYSTGERYTEAFF. In DNA form, the CDR3 reads TGTGCCAGCAGTTACTCGACAGGGGAGAGGTACACTGAAGCTTTCTTT.

The V and J genes are TRBV9 and TRBJ2-1, with D maybe TRBD2 (6 bases). Trimming removed 3 bases from V and 6 bases from J, with 13 bases in between. Germline V CDR1 and CDR2: SGDLS, YYNGEE. This CDR3 has 14 residues. CDR3: CASSANGGFNEQFF. The CDR3 DNA reads as TGTGCCAGCAGCGCCAACGGGGGATTCAATGAGCAGTTCTTC.

The chain combines TRBV5-6 with TRBJ1-6; D ambiguous. Looked up from germline, CDR1 is SGHDT and CDR2 is YYEEEE. Trimming left V 0 bases short and J 5 bases short, with 3 bases between. The CDR3 contains 13 residues. In DNA, the CDR3 is TGTGCCAGCAGCTTGGGGAATAATTCACCCCTCCACTTT. Protein product: CASSLGNNSPLHF.

The J gene is TRBJ1-1, the V gene TRBV11-3; maybe TRBD1 (5 bases). With 5 bases removed from V and 5 bases from J, the gap between germline ends came to 18 bases. CDR1 is SGHNT and CDR2 is YENEEA in the germline V gene. The CDR3 is 15 amino acids. The CDR3, as DNA: TGTGCCAGCAGCCCCATGGACGGGGGGTCTACTGAAGCTTTCTTT. This codes for CASSPMDGGSTEAFF.

This clone was observed once. The gene calls are TRBV4-3 and TRBJ2-3; 9 bases line up with TRBD2. The trim removed 8 bases at V and 0 bases at J, leaving 9 bases unmatched. Germline CDR1 LGHNA, CDR2 YSLEER. The CDR3 has 16 amino acids. The chain's CDR3 is CASQRRLAGSTDTQYF. CDR3 sequence (DNA): TGCGCCAGCCAGAGGAGGCTAGCGGGGAGCACAGATACGCAGTATTTT.

About this clone: This specimen includes other DNA sequences encoding the same CDR3. The rearrangement joins TRBV2 to TRBJ1-5, with unresolved D. This CDR3 contains 12 residues. Trimming shortened V by 6 bases and J by 2 bases, and 5 bases separated the two germline ends. Per the germline V gene, CDR1 is SNHLY and CDR2 is FYNNEI. Written as DNA, the CDR3 is TGTGCCAGCAGGGCAGGCAATCAGCCCCAGCATTTT. Encoded protein: CASRAGNQPQHF.

This chain connects TRBV11-2 to TRBJ2-7, with TRBD1 as a possible D gene (5 bases). The germline V gene encodes CDR1 SGHAT and CDR2 FQNNGV. The length of the CDR3 is 15 residues. Trimming stripped 3 bases from V and 2 bases from J, with 14 bases between. In DNA, the CDR3 is TGTGCCAGCAGCTTGGAATTGGGGCTCGCCTACGAGCAGTACTTC. It encodes CASSLELGLAYEQYF. Complete variable domain (other parts from reference TRBV11-2 and TRBJ2-7): EAGVAQSPRYKIIEKRQSVAFWCNPISGHATLYWYQQILGQGPKLLIQFQNNGVVDDSQLPKDRFSAERLKGVDSTLKIQPAKLEDSAVYLCASSLELGLAYEQYFGPGTRLTVT.

This chain uses TRBV6-5 with TRBJ1-1; possible D gene TRBD1, 5 bases. V shed 1 base and J shed 7 bases, with 10 bases lying between them. CDR1 is MNHEY and CDR2 is SVGAGI in the germline V gene. The CDR3 loop spans 13 amino acids. This CDR3 is CASSYFGASEAFF. The CDR3 DNA reads as TGTGCCAGCAGTTACTTTGGGGCTAGTGAAGCTTTCTTT.

V is TRBV5-6 and J is TRBJ1-2, with D maybe TRBD1 (5 bases). The CDR3 has 14 amino acids. The V and J ends lost 2 bases and 5 bases respectively, with 13 bases between them. Germline V gene lookup returns CDR1 SGHDT and CDR2 YYEEEE. For the CDR3, the DNA is TGTGCCAGCAGCTTTAATCAGGGAGGGTATGGCTACACCTTC. Translated, it gives CASSFNQGGYGYTF.

This clone was detected only once. V usage is TRBV2 and J usage is TRBJ1-1, with TRBD1 identical over 7 bases. Germline CDR1 reads SNHLY; CDR2 reads FYNNEI. The CDR3 loop spans 15 amino acids. V lost 2 bases to trimming and J lost 5 bases; unmatched junction nucleotides: 8. DNA of the CDR3: TGTGCCAGCAGTGAATTTGGCAGGGGGGGGACTGAAGCTTTCTTT. Its protein is CASSEFGRGGTEAFF.

The sample holds a few counts of this clone. Other DNA sequences in this sample translate to the same CDR3. The rearrangement uses TRBV30 and TRBJ1-5; weak D call: TRBD1 (5 bases). Germline CDR1 GTSNPN, CDR2 SVGIG (reference sequence). V lost 2 bases, J lost 4 bases, and 9 bases lay in between. The CDR3 sequence is 13 residues long. Written as DNA, the CDR3 is TGTGCCTGGAGTCTTCAGGGTAATCAGCCCCAGCATTTT. Its protein is CAWSLQGNQPQHF.

V usage is TRBV9 and J usage is TRBJ1-2; no definite D call. The V gene lost 2 bases and the J gene lost 5 bases, with 16 bases spanning the gap. Germline CDR1 SGDLS, CDR2 YYNGEE. This CDR3 comprises 15 residues. The CDR3 DNA is TGTGCCAGCAGCGTCGGCGACGGGATTAGATATGGCTACACCTTC. As protein: CASSVGDGIRYGYTF.

V usage is TRBV30 and J usage is TRBJ2-1, with TRBD2 matching 9 bases. The CDR3 is 16 residues long. Trimming cost V 1 base and J 0 bases; bases outside gene matches: 4. Germline CDR1 and CDR2: GTSNPN and SVGIG (reference sequence). CDR3 DNA: TGTGCCTGGAGTGGGGTTAGCGGGAGCTCCTACAATGAGCAGTTCTTC. This codes for CAWSGVSGSSYNEQFF.

The gene calls are TRBV2 and TRBJ1-1; a possible D gene is TRBD1 (6 bases). The CDR3 loop spans 11 amino acids. V was pared by 7 bases and J by 8 bases, with 11 bases between. Germline V gives CDR1 SNHLY, CDR2 FYNNEI. Here the CDR3 DNA reads TGTGCCAGCAAAGGGGGGACAGAAGCTTTCTTT. As protein: CASKGGTEAFF.

The V and J genes are TRBV6-5 and TRBJ1-1; no firm D call. The germline V and J ends were trimmed by 6 bases and 8 bases, with 10 bases remaining between them. The CDR3 loop spans 11 amino acids. Germline V CDR1 and CDR2: MNHEY, SVGAGI. The DNA of the CDR3 is TGTGCCAGCAGACTCGACAAGGAAGCTTTCTTT. Amino acid sequence: CASRLDKEAFF.